These 5 T cell receptor beta chains were all obtained from the same sample, sequenced in a study of cytomegalovirus exposure and HLA in healthy donors. The PCR used 60 Vbeta and 13 Jbeta primers. TCRdb's copy holds only in-frame clones and misses some; the assay was immunoSEQ multiplex PCR. The table shows about 50,000 clones, with about three quarters occurring only once. The sample was PBMCs. All receptors come from a woman aged 40 to 49 in good health and CMV-seropositive.

The gene calls are TRBV7-2 and TRBJ2-7; D is unclear. The germline V and J ends were trimmed by 1 base and 0 bases, with 7 bases remaining between them. This CDR3 spans 14 amino acids. From germline, CDR1 is SGHTA and CDR2 FQGNSA. In DNA form, the CDR3 reads TGTGCCAGCAGCTTAGTGCACAACTCCTACGAGCAGTACTTC. Translated: CASSLVHNSYEQYF.

The rearrangement uses TRBV4-2 and TRBJ2-7; D is uncertain. The CDR3 loop spans 14 amino acids. Trimming took off 1 base at V and 3 bases at J, with 10 bases between the two ends. Germline CDR1 reads LGHNA; CDR2 reads YNFKEQ. CDR3 coding DNA: TGTGCCAGCAGCCAAGTGGTGGGCAGCTACGAGCAGTACTTC. This gives the protein CASSQVVGSYEQYF.

This clone has a handful of counts. The rearrangement joins TRBV13 to TRBJ2-1; 7 bases fit TRBD2. The CDR3 is 17 amino acids. J gave up 5 bases and V 2 bases, and 12 bases lay outside the gene matches. Germline V gene sequence: CDR1 PRHDT, CDR2 FYEKMQ (reference sequence). This chain's CDR3 is CASSLPHAAGPDNEQFF. The CDR3 DNA reads as TGTGCCAGCAGCTTACCCCACGCAGCGGGGCCCGACAATGAGCAGTTCTTC. Variable domain in full (rest from reference TRBV13 and TRBJ2-1): AAGVIQSPRHLIKEKRETATLKCYPIPRHDTVYWYQQGPGQDPQFLISFYEKMQSDKGSIPDRFSAQQFSDYHSELNMSSLELGDSALYFCASSLPHAAGPDNEQFFGPGTRLTVL.

This chain joins TRBV28 and TRBJ1-6; D gene ambiguous. The CDR3 runs 14 residues. CDR1 is MDHEN and CDR2 is SYDVKM in the germline V gene. V lost 8 bases and J lost 13, with 21 bases in between. The CDR3 DNA follows: TGTGCCAGCCTCAATTCCAACGGGGTCTCGCCCCTCCACTTT. Translating it yields CASLNSNGVSPLHF. The complete variable domain, with remaining parts taken from reference TRBV28 and TRBJ1-6, reads DVKVTQSSRYLVKRTGEKVFLECVQDMDHENMFWYRQDPGLGLRLIYFSYDVKMKEKGDIPEGYSVSREKKERFSLILESASTNQTSMYLCASLNSNGVSPLHFGNGTRLTVT.

The chain uses TRBV30 and TRBJ1-2, with no clear D. CDR1 is GTSNPN and CDR2 is SVGIG in the germline V gene (reference sequence). V was clipped by 0 bases and J by 6 bases, with 11 bases between them. The CDR3 is made up of 13 amino acids. Written as DNA, the CDR3 is TGTGCCTGGAGTGTATCTAGGCCGAATGGCTACACCTTC. As protein: CAWSVSRPNGYTF.